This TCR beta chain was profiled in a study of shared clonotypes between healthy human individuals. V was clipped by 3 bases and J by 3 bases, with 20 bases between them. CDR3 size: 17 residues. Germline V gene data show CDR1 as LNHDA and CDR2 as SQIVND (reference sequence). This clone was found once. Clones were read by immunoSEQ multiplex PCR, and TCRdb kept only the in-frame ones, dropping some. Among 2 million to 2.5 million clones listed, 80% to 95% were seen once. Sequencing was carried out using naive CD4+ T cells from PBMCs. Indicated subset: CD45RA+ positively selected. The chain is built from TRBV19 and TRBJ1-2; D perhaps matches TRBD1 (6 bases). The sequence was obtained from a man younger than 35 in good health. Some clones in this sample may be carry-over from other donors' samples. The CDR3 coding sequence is TGTGCCAGTAGTATGGGGGGCAAGATAGCAGGAGACTATGGCTACACCTTC. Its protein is CASSMGGKIAGDYGYTF.